Detailed here is one TCR beta chain. This sample stems from a study of OX40 agonist ivuxolimab in advanced cancers. The V end lost 5 bases, the J end lost 2 bases, and 9 bases lay between the germline ends. Germline lookup yields CDR1 MNHEY and CDR2 SMNVEV (reference sequence). The CDR3 totals 13 residues. The protocol was immunoSEQ multiplex PCR, while the TCRdb copy is restricted to in-frame clones and leaves out a portion. The sample carries 45,000 or so clones, about 87% recorded once. The starting material was CD4+ or CD8+ T cells sorted from blood, obtained in a trial of the OX40 agonist ivuxolimab. The genes are TRBV27 and TRBJ2-5; D is unresolved. This receptor was obtained from an adult with an advanced solid tumor such as melanoma, head and neck, liver or kidney cancer. CDR3 DNA: TGTGCCAGCAGTCGGGTCGTACAAGAGACCCAGTACTTC. Encoded protein: CASSRVVQETQYF.